Shown below are 9 T cell receptor beta chains from a single sample sequenced in a study of blood T cell repertoires in COVID-19. Only in-frame clones appear in the TCRdb table, and some are missing; sequencing was by immunoSEQ multiplex PCR. The sample lists 200,000 to 250,000 clones; 83% were seen once. Sequenced sample: peripheral blood. Source of these receptors: a woman between 45 and 60 years old with acute or convalescent COVID-19.

This rearrangement joins TRBV28 to TRBJ2-3; 14 bases fit TRBD2. V was pared by 6 bases and J by 4 bases, with 6 bases of the junction left unmatched. The CDR3 has 16 amino acids. Germline values: CDR1 MDHEN, CDR2 SYDVKM. Here the CDR3 DNA reads TGTGCCAGCAGGGGGACTAGCGGGAGTATGTCAGATACGCAGTATTTT. It encodes CASRGTSGSMSDTQYF.

In DNA, the CDR3 is TGCGCCAGCAGCGCAGGGCAGGATGGCTACACCTTC. Its translation: CASSAGQDGYTF. The chain combines TRBV5-1 with TRBJ1-2; D perhaps matches TRBD1 (5 bases). V gave up 4 bases and J gave up 6 bases, with 10 bases separating them. Germline lookup yields CDR1 SGHRS and CDR2 YFSETQ. The CDR3 loop spans 12 amino acids.

This clone was counted only a few times. The CDR3 DNA reads TGTGCCAGCAGCTTAGGTTCCCTAGTATATGGGGAGACCCAGTACTTC. It is translated as CASSLGSLVYGETQYF. The rearrangement joins TRBV7-9 to TRBJ2-5; D gene unclear. The length of the CDR3 is 16 residues. Germline loops: CDR1 SEHNR, CDR2 FQNEAQ (reference sequence). Trimming removed 1 base at V and 5 bases at J, with 17 bases between.

The chain combines TRBV7-7 with TRBJ2-5, with 7 nucleotides matching TRBD2. This CDR3 is 16 amino acids long. V lost 5 bases, J lost 4 bases, and 13 bases stayed unmatched. Per the germline V gene, CDR1 is SSHAT and CDR2 is FNYEAQ (reference sequence). The CDR3 DNA reads as TGTGCCAGCAGCCTCGTGGGACTCGGGGAGGGAGAGACCCAGTACTTC. Its protein product is CASSLVGLGEGETQYF.

The chain uses TRBV7-2 and TRBJ1-6; 7 bases agree with TRBD1. The V and J ends lost 3 bases and 9 bases, in that order; junction bases with no gene match: 5. CDR3 size: 14 residues. Germline CDR1 and CDR2: SGHTA and FQGNSA. CDR3 in DNA: TGTGCCAGCAGCTTCTCACAGGGGTCTTCACCCCTCCACTTT. Protein product: CASSFSQGSSPLHF.

In this sample, this clone turned up once. The chain joins TRBV12-3 or TRBV12-4 to TRBJ1-2; tentative D call: TRBD1 (6 bases). Trimming stripped 6 bases from V and 5 bases from J, with 10 bases between. CDR3 size: 12 residues. The chain's CDR3 is CASSRTAYGYTF. The CDR3 nucleotides read TGTGCCAGCAGCCGGACAGCGTATGGCTACACCTTC.

This rearrangement joins TRBV7-2 to TRBJ2-3, with TRBD2 matching 10 bases. Germline-derived CDR1 and CDR2 are SGHTA and FQGNSA. The CDR3 totals 13 residues. V trimming: 4 bases; J trimming: 8 bases; junction bases outside the gene matches: 3. The CDR3 region is CASSSTSGVTQYF. The CDR3, as DNA: TGTGCCAGCAGCTCCACTAGCGGGGTTACGCAGTATTTT.

The J gene is TRBJ2-2, the V gene TRBV30; D perhaps matches TRBD1 (5 bases). V was cut by 3 bases and J by 1 base, with 12 bases left in between. The CDR3 has 15 amino acids. CDR1 GTSNPN and CDR2 SVGIG come from the germline V gene (reference sequence). The CDR3 DNA sequence: TGTGCCTGGAGCCCCCCAGACAGGAACACCGGGGAGCTGTTTTTT. Protein: CAWSPPDRNTGELFF. Full variable domain (missing parts from reference TRBV30 and TRBJ2-2): SQTIHQWPATLVQPVGSPLSLECTVEGTSNPNLYWYRQAAGRGLQLLFYSVGIGQISSEVPQNLSASRPQDRQFILSSKKLLLSDSGFYLCAWSPPDRNTGELFFGEGSRLTVL.

This clone has just a few counts. This rearrangement joins TRBV29-1 to TRBJ2-5; 7 bases are a match to TRBD1. Per the germline V gene, CDR1 is SQVTM and CDR2 is ANQGSEA. This CDR3 region has 12 residues. The V segment lost 6 bases and the J segment 5 bases; nucleotides outside the gene matches: 6. CDR3 region: CSVRDSVETQYF. In nucleotides, the CDR3 is TGCAGCGTCCGGGACAGTGTGGAGACCCAGTACTTC.